One sample yielded the 21 T cell receptor beta chains listed below, sequenced in a study of spatial heterogeneity in lung cancer. TCRdb reprocessed the 5' RACE reads with MiXCR, giving one entry per CDR3 protein. The data hold about 38,000 distinct CDR3 sequences, with 5.2% observed a single time. As for time point: sample taken at primary tumor resection. The study sequenced unsorted whole RNA from tumor, nontumor lung or frozen PBMC. The sequencing used PBMCs, collected at surgery. The receptors shown here come from a female donor with early-stage non-small cell lung cancer.

Many counts were recorded for this clonotype. V usage is TRBV6-2 or TRBV6-3 and J usage is TRBJ2-5; a weak D match, TRBD1 (8 bases). Looked up from germline, CDR1 is MNHEY and CDR2 is SVGEGT. This CDR3 is built from 13 residues. The V end was cut by 6 bases, the J end by 5 bases, with 13 bases between. CDR3 amino acids: CASRGQGGETQYF. The CDR3 DNA reads as TGTGCCAGCAGAGGACAGGGAGGGGAGACCCAGTACTTC.

This clonotype is medium-sized within its sample. This sequence joins TRBV20-1 and TRBJ2-7; 9 bases are a match to TRBD1. Unmatched junction bases numbered 8, after V lost 5 bases and J lost 3 bases. The CDR3 runs 14 residues. Per germline, CDR1 DFQATT and CDR2 SNEGSKA (reference sequence). The DNA of the CDR3 is TGCAGTGCTGCCCCCCCGGGACAGGGCTACGAGCAGTACTTC. It translates to CSAAPPGQGYEQYF.

The chain joins TRBV7-3 to TRBJ2-3; D perhaps matches TRBD2 (5 bases). CDR1 is SGHTA and CDR2 is FQGTGA in the germline V gene. This CDR3 has 14 amino acids. The V end was cut by 2 bases, the J end by 4 bases, with 10 bases between. CDR3 amino acids: CASSLGGRPDTQYF. As DNA, the CDR3 is TGTGCCAGCAGCTTAGGCGGGCGCCCAGATACGCAGTATTTT. The full variable domain, in which reference TRBV7-3 and TRBJ2-3 provide the parts outside the CDR3, is GAGVSQTPSNKVTEKGKYVELRCDPISGHTALYWYRQSLGQGPEFLIYFQGTGAADDSGLPNDRFFAVRPEGSVSTLKIQRTERGDSAVYLCASSLGGRPDTQYFGPGTRLTVL.

This clonotype was recorded at least ten times. The genes are TRBV28 and TRBJ2-1; D gene uncertain. The germline CDR1 and CDR2 sequences are MDHEN and SYDVKM. The CDR3 runs to 13 residues. The germline V and J ends were trimmed by 3 bases and 4 bases, with 7 bases remaining between them. The CDR3 region is CASSFSPYNEQFF. DNA of the CDR3: TGTGCCAGCAGTTTTAGCCCGTACAATGAGCAGTTCTTC.

This clonotype was recorded at least ten times. The gene calls are TRBV19 and TRBJ2-1; D call uncertain. The V end was cut by 4 bases, the J end by 6 bases, with 16 bases between. Germline V gene data show CDR1 as LNHDA and CDR2 as SQIVND (reference sequence). The CDR3 covers 15 residues. Written as DNA, the CDR3 is TGTGCCAGTAGTACTCTTAATAGGGCTGGCAATGAGCAGTTCTTC. Amino acids: CASSTLNRAGNEQFF.

This clonotype appeared a few times. The chain links TRBV12-3 or TRBV12-4 to TRBJ2-1; 7 bases map to TRBD2. This CDR3 contains 12 residues. V lost 11 bases and J lost 8; bases outside the gene matches: 9. DNA for the CDR3: TGTGCCGGCACCAGGGAGGGCTATGAGCAGTTCTTC. It encodes CAGTREGYEQFF.

This clonotype has a count of ten or more. The chain combines TRBV7-3 with TRBJ1-1; perhaps TRBD1 as D (5 bases). The CDR3 consists of 13 residues. The germline gives CDR1 SGHTA, CDR2 FQGTGA. Trimming removed 4 bases from V and 4 bases from J, with 10 bases in between. The CDR3 sequence is CASSYQGVTEAFF. The CDR3 coding sequence is TGTGCCAGCAGCTATCAGGGTGTCACTGAAGCTTTCTTT.

This clonotype was seen many times. The J gene is TRBJ2-7, the V gene TRBV28; the D gene is possibly TRBD2 (6 bases). The CDR3 loop spans 13 amino acids. V lost 2 bases and J lost 5, with 10 bases in between. Germline lookup yields CDR1 MDHEN and CDR2 SYDVKM. CDR3 sequence: CASSLPEGDEQYF. The CDR3 DNA sequence: TGTGCCAGCAGTTTACCGGAGGGTGACGAGCAGTACTTC.

This clonotype was observed a handful of times. The rearrangement joins TRBV9 to TRBJ1-3; the D is unclear. V was shortened by 3 bases and J by 0 bases, with 13 bases between the two germline ends. This CDR3 is built from 16 residues. Germline CDR1 and CDR2: SGDLS and YYNGEE. The CDR3 spells CASSGSSAASGNTIYF. CDR3 DNA: TGTGCCAGCAGCGGGTCTTCAGCAGCCTCTGGAAACACCATATATTTT.

This clonotype occurred many times. CDR3 nucleotides: TGTGCCAGCAGTTACAGTGGAGCCACTGAAGCTTTCTTT. It yields the protein CASSYSGATEAFF. The rearrangement uses TRBV6-2 or TRBV6-3 and TRBJ1-1; D uncertain. The V end lost 2 bases, the J end lost 4 bases, and 8 bases lay between the germline ends. The CDR3 runs 13 residues. CDR1 and CDR2 (germline): MNHEY, SVGEGT.

This clonotype showed up many times. The chain combines TRBV24-1 with TRBJ2-1, with D tentatively TRBD1 (6 bases). V was pared by 5 bases and J by 7 bases, with 20 bases between. CDR1 and CDR2 from the germline V gene are KGHDR and SFDVKD. This CDR3 region has 16 residues. The CDR3 nucleotides are TGTGCCACCAGTGCCCCGGGACGGGGAAGGGGGAATGAGCAGTTCTTC. As protein: CATSAPGRGRGNEQFF.

The V gene is TRBV10-3, the J gene TRBJ2-5; no firm D call. CDR1 and CDR2 (germline): ENHRY, SYGVKD. The CDR3 has 10 amino acids. V lost 9 bases and J 5 bases, leaving 7 bases between the germline ends. In DNA, the CDR3 is TGTGCCATTCCCCGGGAGACCCAGTACTTC. This encodes CAIPRETQYF.

The chain recombines TRBV20-1 with TRBJ2-4; 7 bases map to TRBD2. Germline V lookup: CDR1 DFQATT, CDR2 SNEGSKA (reference sequence). V trimming: 1 base; J trimming: 8 bases; junction bases outside the gene matches: 8. This CDR3 is 14 amino acids long. This CDR3 is CSARVAGERDIQYF. CDR3 coding DNA: TGCAGTGCTAGAGTGGCGGGGGAGCGCGACATTCAGTACTTC.

There are a few counts of this clonotype. The CDR3 region has the DNA TGTGCCAGCAGTGAATGGAACAGAAAGATGGGAGAGACCCAGTACTTC. Residues: CASSEWNRKMGETQYF. The J gene is TRBJ2-5, the V gene TRBV2; D unclear. V was pared by 2 bases and J by 4 bases, with 17 bases between. Germline CDR1 reads SNHLY; CDR2 reads FYNNEI. This CDR3 has 16 residues.

In this sample, this clonotype turned up many times. Here the CDR3 DNA reads TGCGCCAGCAGCTTTGGTCCGGCGGCATACCAAGAGACCCAGTACTTC. It translates to CASSFGPAAYQETQYF. The chain has TRBV5-1 and TRBJ2-5; D ambiguous. The germline CDR1 and CDR2 sequences are SGHRS and YFSETQ. With 2 bases removed from V and 0 bases from J, the gap between germline ends came to 14 bases. The CDR3 length is 16 residues. The variable domain in full, with the rest retrieved from reference TRBV5-1 and TRBJ2-5, is KAGVTQTPRYLIKTRGQQVTLSCSPISGHRSVSWYQQTPGQGLQFLFEYFSETQRNKGNFPGRFSGRQFSNSRSEMNVSTLELGDSALYLCASSFGPAAYQETQYFGPGTRLLVL.

This clonotype was seen a handful of times. The chain couples TRBV7-6 to TRBJ2-3; no firm D call. Germline V gene sequence: CDR1 SGHVS, CDR2 FNYEAQ. The V end lost 2 bases, the J end lost 0 bases, and 9 bases lay between the germline ends. The CDR3 runs to 15 residues. Here the CDR3 DNA reads TGTGCCAGCAGCTTATTGGCCAGCAGCACAGATACGCAGTATTTT. Translation: CASSLLASSTDTQYF.

This clonotype showed up many times. This sequence joins TRBV20-1 and TRBJ1-6; D uncertain. Germline CDR1 reads DFQATT; CDR2 reads SNEGSKA (reference sequence). There are 16 residues in the CDR3. The V and J ends lost 6 bases and 0 bases respectively, with 15 bases between them. The CDR3 region is CSARQKVFSYNSPLHF. In nucleotides, the CDR3 is TGCAGTGCCAGGCAGAAAGTTTTCTCCTATAATTCACCCCTCCACTTT.

The CDR3 region is CASSQDASNQPQHF. CDR3 in DNA: TGTGCCAGCAGCCAAGATGCAAGCAATCAGCCCCAGCATTTT. This chain uses TRBV3-1 with TRBJ1-5, with no clear D. This CDR3 is built from 14 residues. Trimming pared 0 bases from V and 1 base from J, leaving 4 bases between. Germline CDR1 is LGHDT and CDR2 is YNNKEL (reference sequence).

V usage is TRBV4-2 and J usage is TRBJ2-1, with D tentatively TRBD1 (8 bases). Germline V lookup: CDR1 LGHNA, CDR2 YNFKEQ. This CDR3 has 16 residues. Trimming pared 1 base from V and 4 bases from J, leaving 14 bases between. CDR3 sequence (DNA): TGTGCCAGCAGCCAAGTCAGGGGGCGGGGGTACAATGAGCAGTTCTTC. Its translation is CASSQVRGRGYNEQFF.

V usage is TRBV12-3 or TRBV12-4 and J usage is TRBJ2-5, with a tentative D call TRBD2 (6 bases). V was shortened by 4 bases and J by 5 bases, with 14 bases between the two germline ends. CDR3 length equals 14 residues. CDR3 in amino acids: CASSYAGLVETQYF. The CDR3, as DNA: TGTGCCAGCAGTTATGCGGGACTCGTGGAGACCCAGTACTTC.

By share, this clonotype counts as medium-sized. The V gene is TRBV7-3, the J gene TRBJ2-1, with D perhaps matching TRBD2 (6 bases). The CDR3 is made up of 16 amino acids. CDR1 is SGHTA, CDR2 FQGTGA, per germline. Trimming took off 3 bases at V and 0 bases at J, with 12 bases between the two ends. The CDR3 spells CASSLAGQSSYNEQFF. The CDR3 DNA sequence: TGTGCCAGCAGCTTGGCGGGGCAGAGCTCCTACAATGAGCAGTTCTTC.